This TCR beta chain was identified in a study of blood T cell repertoires in COVID-19. The wider study: There were acute and convalescent COVID-19 samples, and they came from the United States, Italy and Spain.

CDR1 SGHKS and CDR2 YYEKEE come from the germline V gene (reference sequence). This CDR3 is built from 14 residues. Trimming shortened V by 4 bases and J by 0 bases, and 10 bases separated the two germline ends. Profiled with immunoSEQ multiplex PCR; TCRdb holds only in-frame clones, not every one. The repertoire consists of 200,000 to 300,000 clones, with 85% to 90% occurring once and the leading ten covering more than 1.3%. Material: peripheral blood. This sequence joins TRBV5-5 and TRBJ1-2, with D uncertain. This receptor was identified in a middle-aged woman who had recovered from COVID-19. The CDR3 DNA sequence: TGTGCCAGCAGCCCGGTGAGCTCTAACTATGGCTACACCTTC. Residues: CASSPVSSNYGYTF.